This T cell receptor (beta chain) was identified during a study of T cells of healthy individuals. The ends were cut back, 2 bases at V and 4 bases at J, with 14 bases in the middle. Looked up from germline, CDR1 is MNHEY and CDR2 is SVGEGT. The CDR3 has 15 residues. TCRdb ran MiXCR on the 5' RACE reads and lists one entry per CDR3 protein. The repertoire has about 53,000 distinct CDR3 sequences, approximately 14% of them found once; the top ten carry around 16%. The rearrangement uses TRBV6-2 or TRBV6-3 and TRBJ1-2; unclear D gene. This receptor was obtained from a human donor in good health. CDR3 sequence reads: CASSYPTAPSYGYTF. The CDR3 DNA sequence: TGTGCCAGCAGTTACCCTACAGCCCCGTCCTATGGCTACACCTTC.